The present TCR beta chain was sequenced within a study of blood T cells in healthy people across ages. A J-beta primer mix and a sample-barcoded 5' primer were used in a second PCR of about 7 to 12 cycles. TCRdb redid the calling of the 5' RACE reads with MiXCR, one entry per CDR3 protein. The repertoire holds about 1.5 million distinct CDR3 sequences, with about 43% as singletons. Donors were healthy Caucasian individuals from Russia aged roughly 6 to 90. Samples each yielded at least 5 micrograms of total RNA. Study findings and constraints: Older individuals had lower TCR beta diversity per million T cells (the decline was roughly linear). Unsorted PBMCs ruled out conclusive naive versus antigen-experienced comparison.

Worth noting for this clonotype: What it recognizes is unknown.

Sample: blood. This clonotype was obtained from a woman younger than 35 in good health.

The CDR3 DNA reads TGTGCCAGCAGCAAACCTGAGAAAGGGCGGGCCAACTATGGCTACACCTTC. Its translation: CASSKPEKGRANYGYTF. V is TRBV21-1 and J is TRBJ1-2; TRBD1, the D gene given by the table, was not confirmed from the DNA. TRBV21-1 is a known pseudogene. The CDR3 totals 17 residues.